The 21 T cell receptor beta chains presented below share a single source sample, sequenced in a study of blood T cell repertoires in COVID-19. Only in-frame clones appear in the TCRdb table, and some are missing; sequencing was by immunoSEQ multiplex PCR. Found here are 350,000 to 450,000 clones, about nine tenths of them singletons; the top ten hold 0.86%. The sequencing sample was made of PBMCs or T cells enriched from blood (not recorded which). The receptors were gathered from a middle-aged woman who had been exposed to COVID-19.

This clone has a handful of counts. The genes are TRBV30 and TRBJ2-1; D call uncertain. The V end lost 4 bases, the J end lost 12 bases, and 10 bases lay between the germline ends. The CDR3 covers 10 residues. Germline V gives CDR1 GTSNPN, CDR2 SVGIG (reference sequence). This CDR3 reads CAWIEDRQFF. CDR3 in DNA: TGTGCCTGGATCGAGGATCGGCAGTTCTTC.

The chain links TRBV5-4 to TRBJ1-1, with 7 bases identical to TRBD1. This CDR3 contains 17 residues. Germline CDR1 and CDR2: SGHNT and YYREEE (reference sequence). After removal of 4 bases from V and 6 bases from J, the junction contained 18 bases not matched to a gene. CDR3 bases: TGTGCCAGCAGCGTGGTAAGGCCGGGACAGTTAATCGCTGAAGCTTTCTTT. This translates into CASSVVRPGQLIAEAFF.

Of note for this clone: This specimen includes other DNA sequences encoding the same CDR3. V is TRBV19 and J is TRBJ2-1; 8 bases match TRBD2. The CDR3 covers 15 residues. Looked up from germline, CDR1 is LNHDA and CDR2 is SQIVND (reference sequence). The junction had 3 bases not matched to a gene; V was cut back by 5 bases and J by 0 bases. CDR3 bases: TGTGCCAGTAGTCGAACTAGCGGCTCCTACAATGAGCAGTTCTTC. Protein product: CASSRTSGSYNEQFF.

CDR3 sequence reads: CATSDPGQETNTGELFF. The CDR3 coding sequence is TGTGCCACCAGTGATCCGGGACAAGAGACGAACACCGGGGAGCTGTTTTTT. The V call is TRBV24-1, the J call TRBJ2-2, with D possibly TRBD1 on 6 matching bases. Germline V gene data show CDR1 as KGHDR and CDR2 as SFDVKD. Deletions cut 3 bases from V and 0 bases from J, with 13 bases between. The CDR3 is 17 amino acids.

CDR3 region: CASTDRVRETQYF. The CDR3, as DNA: TGTGCCAGCACAGACAGGGTTCGAGAGACCCAGTACTTC. The chain joins TRBV5-4 to TRBJ2-5; 7 bases agree with TRBD1. This CDR3 comprises 13 residues. Germline-derived CDR1 and CDR2 are SGHNT and YYREEE (reference sequence). Unmatched junction bases numbered 6, after V lost 6 bases and J lost 4 bases. The full variable domain, completed using reference TRBV5-4 and TRBJ2-5, is ETGVTQSPTHLIKTRGQQVTLRCSSQSGHNTVSWYQQALGQGPQFIFQYYREEENGRGNFPPRFSGLQFPNYSSELNVNALELDDSALYLCASTDRVRETQYFGPGTRLLVL.

CDR3 coding DNA: TGTGCCAGCAGCCAAGATTGGGCGGGCAAGTACGAGCAGTACTTC. Residues: CASSQDWAGKYEQYF. This chain links TRBV3-1 (or the pseudogene TRBV3-2) with TRBJ2-7; D possibly corresponds to TRBD2 (5 bases). This CDR3 region has 15 residues. V lost 0 bases and J lost 4, with 13 bases in between. Per germline, CDR1 LGHDT and CDR2 YNNKEL (reference sequence).

This clone has a handful of counts. A read error may account for a junction end that differs from germline. V is TRBV7-2 and J is TRBJ1-2; 9 positions agree with TRBD1. This CDR3 comprises 13 residues. Germline CDR1 reads SGHTA; CDR2 reads FQGNSA. The CDR3 DNA reads TGTGCCAGCAGCTTAGTCCCCACAGGGGGCGCCGACTTC. Encoded protein: CASSLVPTGGADF.

The V gene is TRBV7-9, the J gene TRBJ2-7; D remains unclear. Trimming cost V 2 bases and J 5 bases, with 13 bases left between them. CDR1 SEHNR and CDR2 FQNEAQ come from the germline V gene (reference sequence). The CDR3 is made up of 14 amino acids. The CDR3 reads CASSLSASPDEQYF. CDR3 sequence (DNA): TGTGCCAGCAGCTTAAGCGCCAGTCCCGACGAGCAGTACTTC.

The chain has TRBV19 and TRBJ2-1; 7 bases map to TRBD2. The trim removed 5 bases at V and 2 bases at J, leaving 15 bases unmatched. CDR3 length: 18 amino acids. Germline CDR1 is LNHDA and CDR2 is SQIVND (reference sequence). CDR3 sequence: CASSLNPSGHRAYNEQFF. CDR3 sequence (DNA): TGTGCCAGTAGTCTAAATCCTAGCGGTCACCGGGCCTACAATGAGCAGTTCTTC.

This chain connects TRBV30 to TRBJ2-2; possibly TRBD1 for D (6 bases). The CDR3 has 14 residues. CDR1 is GTSNPN and CDR2 is SVGIG in the germline V gene (reference sequence). V was pared by 0 bases and J by 6 bases, with 11 bases between. Here the CDR3 DNA reads TGTGCCTGGAGTGTTTATCACAGGGCCGGGGAGCTGTTTTTT. This gives the protein CAWSVYHRAGELFF.

V is TRBV30 and J is TRBJ2-1; D gene ambiguous. Germline loops: CDR1 GTSNPN, CDR2 SVGIG (reference sequence). This CDR3 comprises 13 residues. Trimming stripped 2 bases from V and 6 bases from J, with 11 bases between. The CDR3 protein is CAWSTRRINEQFF. The CDR3 coding sequence is TGTGCCTGGAGTACCCGCAGGATCAATGAGCAGTTCTTC.

The rearrangement links TRBV12-3 or TRBV12-4 to TRBJ1-2, with TRBD1 matching 8 bases. This CDR3 has 13 residues. With V trimmed by 5 bases and J by 6 bases, 5 bases remained unmatched. The CDR3 nucleotides are TGTGCCAGCAGTCCAGGACAGGGTAATGGCTACACCTTC. It is translated as CASSPGQGNGYTF.

The chain links TRBV13 to TRBJ2-3; 10 positions agree with TRBD1. The CDR3 has 22 amino acids. The ends lost 2 bases at V and 0 bases at J; junction bases unmatched: 20. Germline V lookup: CDR1 PRHDT, CDR2 FYEKMQ (reference sequence). CDR3 sequence reads: CASSLIGPGSSDRGLSTDTQYF. Here the CDR3 DNA reads TGTGCCAGCAGCTTAATTGGCCCCGGATCCTCCGACAGGGGGCTAAGCACAGATACGCAGTATTTT.

The rearrangement links TRBV25-1 to TRBJ1-2, with unresolved D. The CDR3 length is 14 residues. CDR1 is MGHDK and CDR2 is SYGVNS in the germline V gene. The V end lost 6 bases, the J end lost 3 bases, and 14 bases lay between the germline ends. The CDR3 sequence is CASSSGSKDYGYTF. The CDR3 DNA reads as TGTGCCAGCAGCTCAGGCTCCAAGGACTATGGCTACACCTTC.

The table lists this clone with a count of one. V gene TRBV20-1 combines with J gene TRBJ2-5; 13 bases line up with TRBD2. The V gene's germline CDR1 is DFQATT and CDR2 SNEGSKA (reference sequence). V lost 3 bases and J lost 4; bases outside the gene matches: 2. The CDR3 has 14 amino acids. CDR3 bases: TGCAGTGCTAGTACTAGCGGGGGGGCAGAGACCCAGTACTTC. Residues: CSASTSGGAETQYF.

This chain uses TRBV6-5 with TRBJ1-2; tentative D call: TRBD1 (5 bases). With 8 bases removed from V and 1 base from J, the gap between germline ends came to 14 bases. The CDR3 sequence is 14 residues long. Germline values: CDR1 MNHEY, CDR2 SVGAGI. CDR3 region: CASSSGGGNYGYTF. For the CDR3, the DNA is TGTGCCAGCTCCTCCGGGGGAGGTAACTATGGCTACACCTTC.

The chain carries TRBV4-2 and TRBJ1-2; 7 nucleotides line up with TRBD1. V dropped 3 bases and J dropped 6; count of bases not matched to a gene: 7. This CDR3 is 14 amino acids long. Germline V gene sequence: CDR1 LGHNA, CDR2 YNFKEQ. The CDR3 sequence: CASSQPGQADGYTF. CDR3 nucleotide sequence: TGTGCCAGCAGCCAGCCCGGACAGGCGGATGGCTACACCTTC.

The V and J genes are TRBV18 and TRBJ1-2, with D perhaps matching TRBD1 (5 bases). The CDR3 runs 13 residues. V was trimmed by 4 bases and J by 8 bases, leaving 14 bases between them. In germline, CDR1 is KGHSH, CDR2 LQKENI. The CDR3 DNA reads TGTGCCAGCTCACGACTTGGGGCCAACGGCTACACCTTC. Protein sequence: CASSRLGANGYTF.

The rearrangement links TRBV18 to TRBJ1-1; maybe TRBD1 (6 bases). Deletions cut 4 bases from V and 0 bases from J, with 12 bases between. This CDR3 contains 15 residues. CDR1 KGHSH and CDR2 LQKENI come from the germline V gene. CDR3 sequence reads: CASSQGTSMNTEAFF. Here the CDR3 DNA reads TGTGCCAGCTCACAAGGGACATCTATGAACACTGAAGCTTTCTTT. Based on the CDR3 plus reference TRBV18 and TRBJ1-1, the full variable domain is NAGVMQNPRHLVRRRGQEARLRCSPMKGHSHVYWYRQLPEEGLKFMVYLQKENIIDESGMPKERFSAEFPKEGPSILRIQQVVRGDSAAYFCASSQGTSMNTEAFFGQGTRLTVV.

The chain links TRBV7-2 to TRBJ2-5; a possible D gene is TRBD1 (5 bases). This CDR3 is built from 14 residues. V shed 2 bases and J shed 5 bases, with 12 bases lying between them. The germline CDR1 and CDR2 sequences are SGHTA and FQGNSA. CDR3: CASSLTRVVETQYF. Written as DNA, the CDR3 is TGTGCCAGCAGCTTAACCAGGGTGGTGGAGACCCAGTACTTC.

The chain employs TRBV29-1 and TRBJ2-7; possible D gene TRBD1, 6 bases. Trimming shortened V by 7 bases and J by 7 bases, and 23 bases separated the two germline ends. The CDR3 is made up of 14 amino acids. The V gene's germline CDR1 is SQVTM and CDR2 ANQGSEA. The CDR3 bases are TGCAGCGCCCGACAGGTCGCCCTCTCATCAGAGCAGTACTTC. Encoded protein: CSARQVALSSEQYF.